A selection of T cell receptor beta chains follows, all from one sample in a study of cytomegalovirus exposure and HLA in healthy donors. Data came from immunoSEQ multiplex PCR; TCRdb stores just in-frame clones and leaves some out. The table includes some 85,000 clones, around 79% detected once. The sequenced material came from PBMCs. These receptor sequences come from a man aged 18 to 29 in good health and CMV-seropositive. CDR3s include the opening cysteine and the closing phenylalanine or tryptophan. D genes are given only for firm matches. Clone size appears in some rows only: once, few, many, or a class for an expanded clone.

abundance	d_gene	j_gene	v_gene	CDR3nt	CDR3aa
.	.	TRBJ2-2	TRBV11-1	TGTGCCAGCAGCCATACTATATCTACCGGGGAGCTGTTTTTT	CASSHTISTGELFF
.	TRBD2	TRBJ2-1	TRBV29-1	TGCAGCGTCGAAAGACTAGCGGGGGGCCTTGTTAATGAGCAGTTCTTC	CSVERLAGGLVNEQFF
.	TRBD2	TRBJ2-5	TRBV7-3	TGTGCCAGCAGCCCGAGCGGGAGTGCTAATGAGCAGTACTTC	CASSPSGSANEQYF
.	TRBD2	TRBJ2-3	TRBV5-1	TGCGCCAGCAGCCCGAGGACTAGCGGAGATACGCAGTATTTT	CASSPRTSGDTQYF
.	.	TRBJ2-1	TRBV27	TGTGCCAGCAGTGCTTGGAGGAATGAGCAGTTCTTC	CASSAWRNEQFF
.	.	TRBJ2-5	TRBV21-1	TGTGCCAGCAACACTAGCGGGAGGAAAGGAAGAGAGACCCAGTACTTC	CASNTSGRKGRETQYF
.	TRBD2	TRBJ2-1	TRBV4-1	TGCGCCAGCAGCCAAAGACTAGCGGTCTCCAATGAGCAGTTCTTC	CASSQRLAVSNEQFF
.	TRBD1	TRBJ2-7	TRBV4-2	TGTGCCAGCAGGGACAGGTCTAAGGGCGACGAGCAGTACTTC	CASRDRSKGDEQYF
.	TRBD1	TRBJ2-7	TRBV11-2	TGTGCCAGCAGCCCGGACTCGACAGGGGGCGAGCAGTACTTC	CASSPDSTGGEQYF
.	.	TRBJ2-7	TRBV5-1	TGCGCCAGCAGCTTGATCGACGAGCAGTACTTC	CASSLIDEQYF
.	.	TRBJ2-1	TRBV25-1	TGTGCCAGCAGTGCTGAGGTAGCCTACAATGAGCAGTTCTTC	CASSAEVAYNEQFF
.	TRBD1	TRBJ2-7	TRBV28	TGTGCCAGCAGACATAACAGGGGGCGCGGATGGGAGCAGTACTTC	CASRHNRGRGWEQYF
.	TRBD1	TRBJ2-1	TRBV6-5	TGTGCCAGCAGTTACGACAGGGGGTCCTACAATGAGCAGTTCTTC	CASSYDRGSYNEQFF
.	TRBD2	TRBJ2-6	TRBV13	TGTGCCAGCAGCTTAGGGCTAGCGGGCCGCTCTGGGGCCAACGTCCTGACTTTC	CASSLGLAGRSGANVLTF
.	.	TRBJ2-7	TRBV18	TGTGCCAGCTCCCCCTTGGGCGCTTCCTACGAGCAGTACTTC	CASSPLGASYEQYF
once	TRBD2	TRBJ2-7	TRBV4-1	TGCGCCAGCAGCCAAGCGCTGACTAGCGGGTTTAACGAGCAGTACTTC	CASSQALTSGFNEQYF
.	TRBD1	TRBJ2-7	TRBV5-1	TGCGCCAGCAGCTCCGGGACAGGGGGTAGCGAGCAGTACTTC	CASSSGTGGSEQYF
.	TRBD2	TRBJ2-3	TRBV6-1	TGTGCCAGCCCTACCCTAGCGGAAAGCACAGATACGCAGTATTTT	CASPTLAESTDTQYF
few	TRBD2	TRBJ2-1	TRBV29-1	TGCAGCGTAATCCCACTAGCGGGTAGGTGGGAGCAGTTCTTC	CSVIPLAGRWEQFF
.	TRBD1	TRBJ1-4	TRBV5-6	TGTGCCAGCAGCCTGGGACAGGGGGAGAAACTGTTTTTT	CASSLGQGEKLFF
.	.	TRBJ2-1	TRBV6-6	TGTGCCAGCAGCAACTCAGGCCAGCAGTTCTTC	CASSNSGQQFF
few	.	TRBJ1-4	TRBV11-2	TGTGCCAGCTCCCTGGGGTCGGGGGGCTTTAGTGAAAAACTGTTTTTT	CASSLGSGGFSEKLFF
.	TRBD2	TRBJ2-7	TRBV5-4	TGTGCCAGCAGCTTGGGGGCGACTAGCGCGATTATTAACTACGAGCAGTACTTC	CASSLGATSAIINYEQYF
.	.	TRBJ1-2	TRBV29-1	TGCAGCGTTGGACAGGCCCTCTATGGCTACACCTTC	CSVGQALYGYTF
.	TRBD2	TRBJ2-7	TRBV28	TGTGCCAGCAAGCTAGCGGGGACCTACGAGCAGTACTTC	CASKLAGTYEQYF
.	.	TRBJ1-5	TRBV5-6	TGTGCCTCGTCTTGGGGGCAGGCGGTTCAGCCCCAGCATTTT	CASSWGQAVQPQHF
.	.	TRBJ1-1	TRBV5-1	TGCGCCAGCAGCCTGGACATACGGAACACTGAAGCTTTCTTT	CASSLDIRNTEAFF